The clone carrying this T cell receptor (beta chain) was counted only a few times. The data belong to a study of CD8+CD57+ T cells in acquired aplastic anemia. Study-level background: DNA recovered from sorted CD4+ and CD8+ cells had a mean of approximately 3.5 ug.

Both TCR beta VDJ combination and CDR3 sequence profiling were carried out. Genomic DNA was the template for this profiling. Each CDR3 protein gets one entry after TCRdb re-called the reads with MiXCR. Of about 41,000 distinct CDR3 sequences in the sample, over 55% were seen once. The CDR3 runs to 14 residues. Germline V gene sequence: CDR1 SEHNR, CDR2 FQNEAQ (reference sequence). Trimming shortened V by 5 bases and J by 3 bases, and 13 bases separated the two germline ends. Patients chosen for sequencing had shown CD8+CD57+ cell expansion by flow cytometry. This chain uses TRBV7-9 with TRBJ2-5; a weak D match, TRBD1 (6 bases). Sequenced: sorted CD4+, CD8+, or CD8+CD57+ T cells (not recorded which) from PBMCs. This clonotype was obtained from a human donor with aplastic anemia. In nucleotides, the CDR3 is TGTGCCAGCAGCCACAAAACAGGGAAAGAGACCCAGTACTTC. This sequence encodes CASSHKTGKETQYF.